These 16 T cell receptor beta chains were all obtained from the same sample, sequenced in a study of vaccination and CD4 T cells after COVID-19. Stated treatment: roughly 10-day PBMC culture with coronavirus spike peptide pools or control peptides (ViraFEST assay). Researchers collected the unexposed donor's CD4+ T cells before the COVID-19 pandemic (2011-2018). Which antigens these TCRs recognize remains unknown. The Oncomine TCR Beta short-read assay was applied to DNA of cultured CD4+ T cells. Scientists extracted genomic DNA from CD4+ T cells grown in culture. TCRdb fed the PCR reads into MiXCR, producing one record per CDR3 protein. This sample has about 9,500 distinct CDR3 sequences, with over 30% found just once. Sequencing was carried out using CD4+ T cells from blood, cultured in vitro. All receptors derive from a human donor in good health.

The V gene is TRBV7-2, the J gene TRBJ2-2, with D perhaps being TRBD1 or TRBD2 (6 bases each). V lost 5 bases to trimming and J lost 3 bases, with 13 bases between them. CDR1 SGHTA and CDR2 FQGNSA come from the germline V gene. This CDR3 region has 15 residues. The DNA for the CDR3 is TGTGCCAGCAGCCGGGGGCTGGGATACACCGGGGAGCTGTTTTTT. Amino acids: CASSRGLGYTGELFF.

This clonotype was observed a few times. The V and J genes are TRBV19 and TRBJ1-5, with D unclear. CDR1 LNHDA and CDR2 SQIVND come from the germline V gene (reference sequence). The CDR3 totals 15 residues. Deletions cut 5 bases from V and 0 bases from J, with 11 bases between. For the CDR3, the DNA is TGTGCCAGTAGTGCCGGCGACCTTAGCAATCAGCCCCAGCATTTT. It codes for CASSAGDLSNQPQHF.

The V and J genes are TRBV19 and TRBJ1-1; D perhaps matches TRBD1 (6 bases). Trimming took off 5 bases at V and 2 bases at J, with 12 bases between the two ends. CDR3 length equals 14 residues. Germline CDR1 is LNHDA and CDR2 is SQIVND (reference sequence). CDR3 nucleotide sequence: TGTGCCAGTAGTCGCAGGGGACGTAACACTGAAGCTTTCTTT. Translated, it gives CASSRRGRNTEAFF.

The V call is TRBV7-9, the J call TRBJ2-1; perhaps TRBD2 as D (6 bases). Germline loops: CDR1 SEHNR, CDR2 FQNEAQ (reference sequence). V dropped 2 bases and J dropped 2 bases, with 13 bases sitting between them. This CDR3 comprises 16 residues. The CDR3 DNA reads as TGTGCCAGCAGCTTACCCCGACTAGGGCCCTACAATGAGCAGTTCTTC. Translation: CASSLPRLGPYNEQFF.

The table lists this clonotype with a few counts. The chain has TRBV4-3 and TRBJ2-3; 8 bases fit TRBD2. CDR1 LGHNA and CDR2 YSLEER come from the germline V gene. This CDR3 comprises 18 residues. V shed 0 bases and J 5 bases; nucleotides not matched to a gene: 13. CDR3 residues: CASSQEALHVAGGDTQYF. CDR3 DNA: TGCGCCAGCAGCCAAGAAGCCCTACATGTCGCGGGAGGAGATACGCAGTATTTT.

This clonotype was detected only a few times. CDR3 sequence (DNA): TGTGCCACCAGCAGGGGCCGGGACAGTAAGACAGATACGCAGTATTTT. Translating gives CATSRGRDSKTDTQYF. This chain connects TRBV15 to TRBJ2-3; 7 nucleotides agree with TRBD1. Germline V gives CDR1 LNHNV, CDR2 YYDKDF (reference sequence). The CDR3 extends over 16 amino acids. Trimming cost V 3 bases and J 3 bases; bases outside gene matches: 9.

The chain uses TRBV5-1 and TRBJ1-6; D not resolved. This CDR3 spans 16 amino acids. The germline V and J ends were trimmed by 4 bases and 0 bases, with 11 bases remaining between them. Germline lookup yields CDR1 SGHRS and CDR2 YFSETQ. CDR3 loop: CASSLGRSSYNSPLHF. The CDR3 coding sequence is TGCGCCAGCAGCCTAGGACGGAGCTCCTATAATTCACCCCTCCACTTT.

This clonotype was counted between two and nine times. V and J are TRBV23-1 and TRBJ1-5; 10 nucleotides match TRBD1. TRBV23-1 is an ORF; its function is uncertain. This CDR3 region has 16 residues. Trimming removed 4 bases from V and 2 bases from J; junction bases left unmatched: 5. This CDR3 is CASSRGQGEGNQPQHF. CDR3 DNA: TGCGCCAGCAGTCGAGGACAGGGGGAGGGCAATCAGCCCCAGCATTTT.

The genes are TRBV11-3 and TRBJ2-5, with no clear D. The CDR3 runs 15 residues. Per the germline V gene, CDR1 is SGHNT and CDR2 is YENEEA. Between the trimmed V and J ends, which lost 1 base and 7 bases, there was a span of 16 bases. CDR3 DNA sequence: TGTGCCAGCAGCTTAGTGAGGCCGGGTCAGCGGACCCAGTACTTC. Translating it yields CASSLVRPGQRTQYF.

This chain connects TRBV6-2 or TRBV6-3 to TRBJ2-6; the match to TRBD1 covers 7 bases. CDR1 and CDR2 from the germline V gene are MNHEY and SVGEGT. The CDR3 extends over 17 amino acids. With V trimmed by 6 bases and J by 0 bases, 8 bases remained unmatched. Here the CDR3 reads CASSQRGQSSGANVLTF. CDR3 nucleotide sequence: TGTGCCAGCAGCCAAAGGGGACAGAGCTCTGGGGCCAACGTCCTGACTTTC.

The chain carries TRBV2 and TRBJ2-5; 7 nucleotides line up with TRBD1. CDR1 is SNHLY, CDR2 FYNNEI, per germline. CDR3 length equals 14 residues. The V gene end was trimmed by 8 bases and the J gene end by 5 bases; junction bases not matched to a gene: 11. The CDR3 here is CASGRTGLLETQYF. As DNA, the CDR3 is TGTGCCAGCGGACGGACAGGCCTTTTGGAGACCCAGTACTTC.

The chain recombines TRBV28 with TRBJ1-4, with 7 bases identical to TRBD1. Germline-derived CDR1 and CDR2 are MDHEN and SYDVKM. The CDR3 totals 16 residues. V lost 3 bases and J lost 8; bases outside the gene matches: 12. Written as DNA, the CDR3 is TGTGCCAGCAGTTTGCGTGACAGGGCTTCTAGGGAAAAACTGTTTTTT. Its protein product is CASSLRDRASREKLFF.

This rearrangement joins TRBV27 to TRBJ2-3; 10 bases match TRBD1. V lost 6 bases and J lost 6; bases outside the gene matches: 15. Germline assignment: CDR1 MNHEY and CDR2 SMNVEV (reference sequence). The CDR3 consists of 17 residues. The CDR3 here is CASRLLGQGPSEDTQYF. CDR3 bases: TGTGCCAGCAGACTGCTGGGACAGGGGCCCTCCGAGGATACGCAGTATTTT.

The J gene is TRBJ1-1, the V gene TRBV5-8; the D gene is possibly TRBD1 (5 bases). V gave up 2 bases and J gave up 5 bases, with 10 bases separating them. Germline CDR1 is SGHTS and CDR2 is YDEGEE. CDR3 length: 13 residues. This CDR3 is CASSLLGDTEAFF. The CDR3 DNA reads as TGTGCCAGCAGCTTATTGGGGGATACTGAAGCTTTCTTT.

The chain combines TRBV24-1 with TRBJ1-2; D unresolved. CDR3 length: 12 residues. Trimming took 4 bases from V and 7 from J, leaving 9 bases between them. The germline V gene encodes CDR1 KGHDR and CDR2 SFDVKD. CDR3 amino acids: CATSDYKGGYTF. Written as DNA, the CDR3 is TGTGCCACCAGTGACTATAAAGGTGGCTACACCTTC.

This clonotype was detected only a few times. The rearrangement joins TRBV6-1 to TRBJ2-7; D possibly corresponds to TRBD1 (7 bases). Germline lookup yields CDR1 MNHNS and CDR2 SASEGT. V shed 5 bases and J shed 2 bases, with 16 bases lying between them. The CDR3 extends over 15 amino acids. The CDR3 region has the DNA TGTGCCAGCAGTAACCGACAGGGACTGACCTACGAGCAGTACTTC. This encodes CASSNRQGLTYEQYF.